This T cell receptor (beta chain) comes out of a study of monozygotic twins with cystic fibrosis (dated by TCRdb to the early 2020s). Looking at the study overall: Barcoded libraries were prepared from three micrograms of fragmented DNA with roughly 14 PCR cycles. Data for three of the twin pairs had already been reported earlier in a different context. On the day of blood sampling, twins were ranked among approximately 990 cohort participants for weight-for-height and for FEVPerc (FEV1 disease centile). Ten female and six male twin pairs, aged 2.0 to 36.4 years (median roughly 8.4 years) and mostly children and adolescents, were included in the cohort. To gauge how much genetics shapes V and J gene usage, the researchers compared TCR beta repertoires both within and across 16 monozygotic twin pairs who have cystic fibrosis. Overall study results and their limits: V gene usage was most similar to the co-twin in 13 of 16 pairs, and J usage was most similar to the co-twin in 8 of 16 pairs, which suggests genetic constraints. Sharing of nucleotide-identical clonotypes was significantly greater within monozygotic CF twin pairs than between unrelated CF individuals (P = 0.000026, Mann-Whitney). Simpson clonality was generally low (median approximately 0.0091), suggesting a naive-dominated repertoire, with higher clonality in the most severely affected patients. The cohort was small, and no association was found between shared CDR3 numbers and age, concordance or disease severity.

Relative to germline, V is 6 bases shorter and J is 1 base shorter, with 9 bases between their ends. Spanning cysteine to phenylalanine, the CDR3 consists of 13 amino acids. The DNA shown is the 39-base CDR3, in frame from base 1. The germline V gene supplies CDR1 MNHNS and CDR2 SASEGT. Details on this clone: The specificity of this receptor is unknown. Per-nucleotide qualities are absent, and no much larger clonotype sits a single base away.

The twin pairs came from the European Cystic Fibrosis Twin and Sibling Study Cohort, which recruited patients from 150 or so CF clinics across 14 European countries. Zygosity and CFTR genotype were confirmed in-house, and zygosity was tested by multiplex PCR of nine short tandem repeat loci. Peripheral blood was sampled from each twin, and clinical parameters were recorded on the day of blood sampling. Phenol/chloroform extraction was used to isolate genomic DNA from peripheral blood cells, and the DNA was then kept in TE buffer at 4 degrees C. TCR beta CDR3 regions were amplified by multiplex PCR with the immunoSEQ immune profiling system according to the manufacturer's instructions. An Illumina NextSeq system was used for sequencing. The authors' analysis ran thus. Sequence data were processed on the immunoSEQ Analyzer platform, and clonality was calculated as the square root of Simpson's index of productive rearrangements. Jensen-Shannon distance served as the measure of similarity in V and J usage, while OLGA was used to compute CDR3 generation probabilities. The researchers looked up shared CDR3 sequences in the immuneACCESS database (August 2020) and in VDJdb (December 2020). Sourced from immuneACCESS, this table was stored by TCRdb with only in-frame sequences that have V and J called. A share of the clones is absent; for the studies checked, an unresolved V gene accounts for under half, and the remainder has no known explanation. That table supplies the V and J calls and clone size; D and trimming were determined from the DNA. This sample lists some 32,000 clones; about 92% were detected once. The ten top clones hold under 1% of the sample.

The material sequenced was blood. This chain is built from TRBV6-1 and TRBJ2-5; the best D guess is TRBD1, with 6 bases matching. This sequence was found in a girl aged 2 to 9 with cystic fibrosis. The CDR3 sequence is CASRVGAQETQYF. The bases read TGTGCCAGCAGGGTGGGGGCCCAAGAGACCCAGTACTTC.